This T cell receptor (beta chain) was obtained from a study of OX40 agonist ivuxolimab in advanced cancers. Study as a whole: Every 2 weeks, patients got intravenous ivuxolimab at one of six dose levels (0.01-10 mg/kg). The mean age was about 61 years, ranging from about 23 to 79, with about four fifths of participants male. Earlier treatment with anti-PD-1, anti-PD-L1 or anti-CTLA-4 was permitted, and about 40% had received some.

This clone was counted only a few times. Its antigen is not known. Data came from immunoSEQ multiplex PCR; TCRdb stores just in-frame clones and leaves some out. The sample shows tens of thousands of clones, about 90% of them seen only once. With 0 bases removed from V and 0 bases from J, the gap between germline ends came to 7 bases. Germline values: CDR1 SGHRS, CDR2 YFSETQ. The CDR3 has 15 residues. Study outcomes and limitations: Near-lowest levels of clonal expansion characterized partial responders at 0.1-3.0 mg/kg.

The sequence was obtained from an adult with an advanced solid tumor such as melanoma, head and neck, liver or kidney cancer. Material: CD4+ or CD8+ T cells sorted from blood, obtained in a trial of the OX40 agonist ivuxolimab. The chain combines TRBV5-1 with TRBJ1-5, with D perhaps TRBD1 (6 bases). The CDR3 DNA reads TGCGCCAGCAGCTTGGCAGGGGTTAGCAATCAGCCCCAGCATTTT. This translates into CASSLAGVSNQPQHF.